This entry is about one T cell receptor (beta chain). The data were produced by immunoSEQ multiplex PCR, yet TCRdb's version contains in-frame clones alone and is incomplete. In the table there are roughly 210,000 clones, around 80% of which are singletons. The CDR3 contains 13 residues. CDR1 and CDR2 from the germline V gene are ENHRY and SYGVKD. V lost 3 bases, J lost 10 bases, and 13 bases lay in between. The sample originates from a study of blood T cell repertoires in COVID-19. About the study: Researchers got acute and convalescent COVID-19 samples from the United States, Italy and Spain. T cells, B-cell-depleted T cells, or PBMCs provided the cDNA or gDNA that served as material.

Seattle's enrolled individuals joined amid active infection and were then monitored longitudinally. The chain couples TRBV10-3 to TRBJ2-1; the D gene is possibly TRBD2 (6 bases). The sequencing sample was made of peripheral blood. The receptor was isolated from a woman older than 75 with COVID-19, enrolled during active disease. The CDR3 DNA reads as TGTGCCATCAGTGATCCACTAGCAGGCGAGCAGTTCTTC. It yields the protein CAISDPLAGEQFF.